This entry describes one TCR beta chain. Antigen: not known. This sample was included in a study of shared clonotypes between healthy human individuals. Whole-study findings and limits: Naive subsets generally had larger estimated richness than memory subsets.

Naive CD8 cells were CD45RO-negative, positively selected for CCR7, excluding terminally differentiated effector memory CD45RA+ cells. The V gene's germline CDR1 is SGDLS and CDR2 YYNGEE. V lost 0 bases and J 3 bases, leaving 19 bases between the germline ends. There are 18 residues in the CDR3. Source study methods: Junction-only sequences produced by ImmunoSEQ had no quality scores, so filtering differed. The assay was immunoSEQ multiplex PCR, and TCRdb's table has in-frame clones only and misses some. V and J calls plus clone size are reproduced from that table; the DNA served to infer D and trimming. Of 550,000 to 750,000 clones in the sample, around 90% were seen once.

This chain links TRBV9 with TRBJ2-1; tentatively, D is TRBD1 (6 bases). Sequenced input: naive CD8+ T cells sorted from blood. This clonotype was obtained from a man in his thirties or forties in good health. The CDR3 region is CASSVDARGTPYYNEQFF. The CDR3 DNA reads TGTGCCAGCAGCGTAGATGCCAGGGGTACTCCCTACTACAATGAGCAGTTCTTC.